Listed below are T cell receptor beta chains from one sample, sequenced in a study of early T cells in non-severe SARS-CoV-2 infection. TCRdb reprocessed the 5' RACE reads via MiXCR and lists one record per CDR3 protein. Altogether roughly 120,000 distinct CDR3 sequences are present, about 15% being singletons, with the ten largest covering just over 20%. Input material: whole blood. These receptors all come from an adult who was a healthcare worker with PCR-confirmed SARS-CoV-2 infection or an uninfected control (not recorded which). CDR3s include the opening cysteine and the closing phenylalanine or tryptophan. A D gene is named only where the DNA matches it firmly. Size is omitted from some rows. Given values are once, few, many or a class for expanded clones.

clone_size j_call v_call d_call cdr3_nt cdr3_aa
many TRBJ2-2 TRBV7-6 . TGTGCCAGCAGCCGATGGGGGAGAGACACCGGGGAGCTGTTTTTT CASSRWGRDTGELFF
few TRBJ1-4 TRBV7-9 . TGTGCCAGCAGCTTCCCAGCAGGGTCGACTGAAAAACTGTTTTTT CASSFPAGSTEKLFF
many TRBJ2-5 TRBV7-2 TRBD2 TGTGCCAGCAGGCCCACTAGCGGCGCACAAGAGACCCAGTACTTC CASRPTSGAQETQYF
few TRBJ2-1 TRBV5-1 TRBD1 TGCGCCAGCAGCTTGACGGGACAGGGCGCTCAGTTCTTC CASSLTGQGAQFF
. TRBJ2-1 TRBV29-1 TRBD2 TGCAGCGCTGAAGAAGGTAGCGGGGGGAAGTTCTTC CSAEEGSGGKFF
few TRBJ1-6 TRBV25-1 . TGTGCCAGCCGTGAGGCCGGGCGGTCACCCCTCCACTTT CASREAGRSPLHF
. TRBJ2-7 TRBV18 TRBD1 TGTGCCAGCTCCCTAGGACAGGACTTCTACGAGCAGTACTTC CASSLGQDFYEQYF
. TRBJ2-1 TRBV20-1 . TGCAGTGCGGAGAGCGGGACAGTAAACAATGAGCAGTTCTTC CSAESGTVNNEQFF
few TRBJ2-5 TRBV19 . TGTGCCAGTAGCAACCAGGGGAGAGAGACCCAGTACTTC CASSNQGRETQYF
few TRBJ2-7 TRBV21-1 . TGTGCCAGCAGCAACCTTGAACTAGCGTGCTCCGAGCAGTACTTC CASSNLELACSEQYF
many TRBJ1-6 TRBV7-3 . TGTGCCAGCAGTACTGGGGTGCGTAATTCACCCCTCCACTTT CASSTGVRNSPLHF
. TRBJ2-7 TRBV7-8 . TGTGCCAGCAGCTTAGGAGTTTCCGGGACTGCCGAGCAGTACTTC CASSLGVSGTAEQYF
. TRBJ2-1 TRBV7-9 . TGTGCCAGCACCCCATCGGCCTACAATGAGCAGTTCTTC CASTPSAYNEQFF
few TRBJ2-1 TRBV18 TRBD1 TGTGCCAGCTCCCGGACAGGGGGATTGGCCTACAATGAGCAGTTCTTC CASSRTGGLAYNEQFF
. TRBJ2-2 TRBV2 . TGTGCCGGCAAACCGGTGGTTACCGGGGAGCTGTTTTTT CAGKPVVTGELFF
. TRBJ2-7 TRBV20-1 TRBD2 TGCAGTGCTCATCCTAGCGGGGGGGCCGACGAGCAGTACTTC CSAHPSGGADEQYF
few TRBJ1-1 TRBV15 . TGTGCCACCAGCAGGAGGATTGGGGGCGATGAAGCTTTCTTT CATSRRIGGDEAFF
few TRBJ2-7 TRBV15 TRBD1 TGTGCCACCAGCTTTCGACAGGGGGCAGTTGGCGAGCAGTACTTC CATSFRQGAVGEQYF
many TRBJ2-7 TRBV6-2/TRBV6-3 TRBD2 TGTGCCAGCAAGGCCTCGAGCGGGGGGGCCCAGTACTTC CASKASSGGAQYF
. TRBJ1-2 TRBV6-1 . TGTGCCAGCAGTGAAGCAGGGCTAAGCTATGGCTACACCTTC CASSEAGLSYGYTF
few TRBJ1-2 TRBV25-1 TRBD1 TGTGCCAGCAGTGCCTCAGTTGGACAGGGGGGTTATGGCTACACCTTC CASSASVGQGGYGYTF
many TRBJ1-1 TRBV29-1 TRBD1 TGCAGCGGGACCGGGACAGGGGGCTACGCTTTCTTT CSGTGTGGYAFF
. TRBJ2-3 TRBV7-2 TRBD2 TGTGCCAGCAGCCCAGCTGGGGGGGGGATGGATACGCAGTATTTT CASSPAGGGMDTQYF
few TRBJ2-1 TRBV29-1 . TGCAGCGTTGATGGGGGGAGTAGCGATGAGCAGTTCTTC CSVDGGSSDEQFF
few TRBJ1-6 TRBV5-1 . TGCGCCAGCAGCTCGGGGTCCAGTTCACCCCTCCACTTT CASSSGSSSPLHF
few TRBJ2-1 TRBV7-6 TRBD2 TGTGCCAGCAGCTTAGTGGGTTTCGAAGCGGGGGGGCCCAAGCAGTTCTTC CASSLVGFEAGGPKQFF
few TRBJ1-1 TRBV6-1 . TGTGCCAGCAGTGAAGCCGGGGCGGCTGAAGCTTTCTTT CASSEAGAAEAFF
. TRBJ2-3 TRBV18 . TGTGCCAGCTCACAACTGGGGGTCTCCACAGATACGCAGTATTTT CASSQLGVSTDTQYF
. TRBJ2-5 TRBV12-3/TRBV12-4 . TGTGCCAGCAGTTTTTTGGCCCAACGATCGGAGACCCAGTACTTC CASSFLAQRSETQYF
few TRBJ2-7 TRBV6-2/TRBV6-3 . TGTGCCAGCAACGGTCCTACCTACGAGCAGTACTTC CASNGPTYEQYF
. TRBJ2-7 TRBV3-1 . TGTGCCAGCAGCCCCAACTCAGCTGGCGAGCAGTACTTC CASSPNSAGEQYF
. TRBJ1-2 TRBV6-2/TRBV6-3 . TGTGCCAGCAGATTATCCGGGGGCGGCTATGGCTACACCTTC CASRLSGGGYGYTF
many TRBJ1-2 TRBV20-1 TRBD1 TGCAGTGCTCATACAGGGGGAATTTATGGCTACACCTTC CSAHTGGIYGYTF
. TRBJ2-5 TRBV5-5 . TGTGCCAGCAGCTTGGGAGGGACCTCAGGAGGTTATGAGACCCAGTACTTC CASSLGGTSGGYETQYF
few TRBJ1-1 TRBV30 . TGTGCCTGGAGTCTTACAGGGTTGAGCACTGAAGCTTTCTTT CAWSLTGLSTEAFF
. TRBJ2-7 TRBV7-2 . TGTGCCAGCAGCTTGACCCGGACTACTAGGAACGAGCAGTACTTC CASSLTRTTRNEQYF
few TRBJ2-1 TRBV2 . TGTGCCAGCAAAGCGTGGGATGAGCAGTTCTTC CASKAWDEQFF